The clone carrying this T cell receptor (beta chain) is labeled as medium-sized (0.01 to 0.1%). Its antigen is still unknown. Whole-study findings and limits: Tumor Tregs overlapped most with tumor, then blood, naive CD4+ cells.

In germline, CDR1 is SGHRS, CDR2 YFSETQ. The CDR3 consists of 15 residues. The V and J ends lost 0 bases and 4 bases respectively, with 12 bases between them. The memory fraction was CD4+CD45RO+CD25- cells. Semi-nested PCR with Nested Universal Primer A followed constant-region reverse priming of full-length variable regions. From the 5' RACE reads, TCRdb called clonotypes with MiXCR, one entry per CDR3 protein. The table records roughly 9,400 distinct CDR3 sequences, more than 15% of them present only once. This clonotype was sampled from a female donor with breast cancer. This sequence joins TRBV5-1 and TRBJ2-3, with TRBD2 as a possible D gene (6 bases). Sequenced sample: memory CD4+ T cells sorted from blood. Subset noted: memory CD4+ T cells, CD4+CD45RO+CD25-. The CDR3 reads CASSLGGSGADTQYF. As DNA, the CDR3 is TGCGCCAGCAGCTTGGGCGGTAGCGGAGCAGATACGCAGTATTTT.